Following are 25 T cell receptor beta chains from one sample sequenced in a study of T cell responses to AZD1222 COVID-19 vaccine. Sequencing was performed with immunoSEQ multiplex PCR; in TCRdb, only in-frame clones are kept and a portion is missing. Of over 120,000 clones in the sample, over 90% are singletons; the top ten hold roughly 5%. Material: peripheral blood, obtained on day 0 of AZD1222 vaccination. Receptor source: an adult in good health.

This chain connects TRBV9 to TRBJ2-1, with 9 bases identical to TRBD1. The CDR3 covers 16 residues. V gave up 4 bases and J gave up 4 bases; unmatched junction bases: 9. Germline V gene sequence: CDR1 SGDLS, CDR2 YYNGEE. CDR3 sequence: CASSPTSGTGYNEQFF. The DNA for the CDR3 is TGTGCCAGCAGCCCTACCTCGGGGACAGGGTACAATGAGCAGTTCTTC.

The sample holds a few counts of this clone. The chain has TRBV2 and TRBJ2-7; D not certain. Looked up from germline, CDR1 is SNHLY and CDR2 is FYNNEI. The length of the CDR3 is 10 residues. V was trimmed by 6 bases and J by 6 bases, leaving 6 bases between them. This chain's CDR3 is CASRGPEQYF. The CDR3 bases are TGTGCCAGCAGGGGCCCCGAGCAGTACTTC.

This chain links TRBV12-3 or TRBV12-4 with TRBJ2-3; D remains ambiguous. V gave up 3 bases and J gave up 5 bases, with 3 bases separating them. The CDR3 totals 11 residues. The DNA for the CDR3 is TGTGCCAGCAGTTTCAGAGATACGCAGTATTTT. This gives the protein CASSFRDTQYF.

The V and J genes are TRBV7-8 and TRBJ2-3; TRBD1 might be the D (5 bases). From germline, CDR1 is SGHVS and CDR2 FQNEAQ. Trimming cost V 5 bases and J 6 bases, with 9 bases left between them. The CDR3 runs to 12 residues. The CDR3 is CASSPQEDTQYF. The CDR3 bases are TGTGCCAGCAGCCCACAGGAGGATACGCAGTATTTT.

The chain recombines TRBV28 with TRBJ2-7; tentatively, D is TRBD1 (5 bases). The CDR3 contains 13 residues. CDR1 and CDR2 from the germline V gene are MDHEN and SYDVKM. Trimming left V 4 bases short and J 2 bases short, with 9 bases between. In DNA, the CDR3 is TGTGCCAGCAGTTACCCAGGGCCCTACGAGCAGTACTTC. Encoded protein: CASSYPGPYEQYF.

The V call is TRBV7-6, the J call TRBJ2-3, with D unclear. The CDR3 runs to 13 residues. V was trimmed by 5 bases and J by 0 bases, leaving 6 bases between them. In germline, CDR1 is SGHVS, CDR2 FNYEAQ. CDR3 bases: TGTGCCAGCAGCATCGCGAGCACAGATACGCAGTATTTT. Its translation: CASSIASTDTQYF.

The chain recombines TRBV13 with TRBJ2-1, with 14 bases fitting TRBD2. V trimming: 5 bases; J trimming: 0 bases; junction bases outside the gene matches: 6. Germline CDR1 reads PRHDT; CDR2 reads FYEKMQ (reference sequence). This CDR3 has 18 amino acids. The CDR3 coding sequence is TGTGCCAGCAGCCCCAGGACTAGCGGGGGGAGCTCCTACAATGAGCAGTTCTTC. This gives the protein CASSPRTSGGSSYNEQFF.

The V call is TRBV5-1, the J call TRBJ1-2, with 8 bases lining up with TRBD1. The CDR3 totals 13 residues. V gave up 7 bases and J gave up 4 bases; unmatched junction bases: 6. From germline, CDR1 is SGHRS and CDR2 YFSETQ. The CDR3 protein is CASRGQDIYGYTF. The CDR3, as DNA: TGCGCCAGCCGGGGACAGGATATCTATGGCTACACCTTC. The full variable domain, rest sourced from reference TRBV5-1 and TRBJ1-2, is KAGVTQTPRYLIKTRGQQVTLSCSPISGHRSVSWYQQTPGQGLQFLFEYFSETQRNKGNFPGRFSGRQFSNSRSEMNVSTLELGDSALYLCASRGQDIYGYTFGSGTRLTVV.

The chain joins TRBV24-1 to TRBJ2-1; 7 nucleotides align to TRBD2. CDR3 length equals 15 residues. The V gene end was trimmed by 1 base and the J gene end by 7 bases; junction bases not matched to a gene: 6. The germline CDR1 and CDR2 sequences are KGHDR and SFDVKD. The CDR3 spells CATSDFGWGGNEQFF. CDR3 sequence (DNA): TGTGCCACCAGTGATTTTGGGTGGGGAGGGAATGAGCAGTTCTTC.

The chain is built from TRBV5-1 and TRBJ2-1; TRBD2 is a possible D gene (6 bases). V was shortened by 4 bases and J by 3 bases, with 14 bases between the two germline ends. This CDR3 has 15 amino acids. Germline lookup yields CDR1 SGHRS and CDR2 YFSETQ. The DNA of the CDR3 is TGCGCCAGCAGCCTAACTAGCCTTTTCTACAATGAGCAGTTCTTC. Protein sequence: CASSLTSLFYNEQFF.

The V call is TRBV28, the J call TRBJ2-7, with D unresolved. Germline-derived CDR1 and CDR2 are MDHEN and SYDVKM. The CDR3 contains 12 residues. V dropped 5 bases and J dropped 2 bases, with 7 bases sitting between them. This CDR3 is CASSTRTYEQYF. The CDR3 DNA reads TGTGCCAGCAGTACCAGAACCTACGAGCAGTACTTC.

The V call is TRBV24-1, the J call TRBJ2-1; D uncertain. Germline CDR1 and CDR2: KGHDR and SFDVKD. The V and J ends lost 2 bases and 6 bases respectively, with 7 bases between them. This CDR3 contains 13 residues. The CDR3 sequence: CATSDWASNEQFF. The CDR3 DNA sequence: TGTGCCACCAGTGATTGGGCTTCCAATGAGCAGTTCTTC.

The CDR3 region has the DNA TGTGCCAGCAGCTTTACGATGTCTAACTATGGCTACACCTTC. It yields the protein CASSFTMSNYGYTF. The chain combines TRBV7-8 with TRBJ1-2, with no clear D. Germline V gives CDR1 SGHVS, CDR2 FQNEAQ. The CDR3 is 14 amino acids. The ends were cut back, 3 bases at V and 0 bases at J, with 8 bases in the middle.

The chain links TRBV5-1 to TRBJ1-1; D is uncertain. In germline, CDR1 is SGHRS, CDR2 YFSETQ. The V end was cut by 4 bases, the J end by 1 base, with 8 bases between. The CDR3 totals 13 residues. DNA of the CDR3: TGCGCCAGCAGCCCGACACCGAACACTGAAGCTTTCTTT. Its translation: CASSPTPNTEAFF.

The CDR3 DNA sequence: TGTGCCAGCAGCGCTGGACACACGAACACTGAAGCTTTCTTT. It translates to CASSAGHTNTEAFF. V and J are TRBV9 and TRBJ1-1, with D possibly being TRBD1 (5 bases). The CDR3 is 14 residues long. The V and J ends lost 3 bases and 1 base respectively, with 10 bases between them. In germline, CDR1 is SGDLS, CDR2 YYNGEE.

The chain is built from TRBV3-1 (or the pseudogene TRBV3-2) and TRBJ2-1; TRBD2 might be the D (8 bases). The germline V gene encodes CDR1 LGHDT and CDR2 YNNKEL (reference sequence). The CDR3 runs 16 residues. V lost 0 bases and J lost 4, with 13 bases in between. CDR3 sequence: CASSQETGTRYNEQFF. The DNA of the CDR3 is TGTGCCAGCAGCCAAGAGACAGGGACTAGGTACAATGAGCAGTTCTTC.

The rearrangement uses TRBV6-1 and TRBJ1-6, with 7 bases aligning to TRBD1. This CDR3 has 18 residues. Germline trimming cut 0 bases from V and 1 base from J; bases unmatched to any gene: 6. The germline V gene has CDR1 MNHNS and CDR2 SASEGT. The CDR3 DNA sequence: TGTGCCAGCAGTGAAGCAGTCGACAGGGCGTCCTATAATTCACCCCTCCACTTT. This codes for CASSEAVDRASYNSPLHF.

This clone was recorded only once. This sequence joins TRBV3-1 (or the pseudogene TRBV3-2) and TRBJ2-5; 8 positions match TRBD2. There are 17 residues in the CDR3. Germline trimming cut 0 bases from V and 1 base from J; bases unmatched to any gene: 7. Per germline, CDR1 LGHDT and CDR2 YNNKEL (reference sequence). In nucleotides, the CDR3 is TGTGCCAGCAGCCAAGATCACATAGCGGGACCCCAAGAGACCCAGTACTTC. Its protein product is CASSQDHIAGPQETQYF.

Here the CDR3 DNA reads TGTGCCAGCAGCGGACAGGAGAACTATGGCTACACCTTC. Translating gives CASSGQENYGYTF. The V gene is TRBV12-3 or TRBV12-4, the J gene TRBJ1-2; 7 positions match TRBD1. The CDR3 is made up of 13 amino acids. J lost 2 bases, V lost 6 bases, and 3 bases had no gene match.

The rearrangement uses TRBV27 and TRBJ2-1; 7 nucleotides agree with TRBD2. In germline, CDR1 is MNHEY, CDR2 SMNVEV (reference sequence). Trimming took 3 bases from V and 3 from J; bases not matched to a gene: 2. The CDR3 runs 14 residues. In nucleotides, the CDR3 is TGTGCCAGCAGTTTCTCTAGCGGCTACAATGAGCAGTTCTTC. Protein product: CASSFSSGYNEQFF.

This chain links TRBV6-2 or TRBV6-3 with TRBJ1-5; D is unclear. The ends were cut back, 5 bases at V and 6 bases at J, with 11 bases in the middle. CDR1 and CDR2 from the germline V gene are MNHEY and SVGEGT. This CDR3 has 13 amino acids. CDR3 region: CASSAVQTQPQHF. Here the CDR3 DNA reads TGTGCCAGCAGTGCAGTACAAACTCAGCCCCAGCATTTT.

The rearrangement links TRBV29-1 to TRBJ2-1; 12 bases are shared with TRBD2. CDR1 SQVTM and CDR2 ANQGSEA come from the germline V gene. V lost 1 base, J lost 2 bases, and 3 bases stayed unmatched. The CDR3 is 16 residues long. The CDR3 bases are TGCAGCGTTGAAGGGAGGACTAGCGGGACCTACAATGAGCAGTTCTTC. Protein product: CSVEGRTSGTYNEQFF.

This rearrangement joins TRBV5-1 to TRBJ1-4; D is undetermined. The CDR3 covers 15 residues. CDR1 is SGHRS, CDR2 YFSETQ, per germline. Trimming pared 0 bases from V and 0 bases from J, leaving 6 bases between. CDR3 DNA sequence: TGCGCCAGCAGCTTGGCGGCAGCAACTAATGAAAAACTGTTTTTT. Its protein product is CASSLAAATNEKLFF.

The chain joins TRBV19 to TRBJ1-3, with D unclear. Per the germline V gene, CDR1 is LNHDA and CDR2 is SQIVND (reference sequence). Trimming shortened V by 6 bases and J by 0 bases, and 9 bases separated the two germline ends. The CDR3 covers 14 residues. CDR3 region: CASRGSSSGNTIYF. CDR3 bases: TGTGCCAGTAGAGGCAGCTCCTCTGGAAACACCATATATTTT.

The genes are TRBV30 and TRBJ2-7; D possibly corresponds to TRBD1 (6 bases). V was pared by 2 bases and J by 4 bases, with 21 bases between. This CDR3 has 16 amino acids. Germline-derived CDR1 and CDR2 are GTSNPN and SVGIG (reference sequence). CDR3 residues: CAWSPTRTDVVYEQYF. CDR3 bases: TGTGCCTGGAGTCCTACGAGGACAGATGTTGTTTACGAGCAGTACTTC.